Listed below are T cell receptor beta chains from one sample, sequenced in a study of graft-versus-host responses after intestinal transplantation. This table comes from immunoSEQ multiplex PCR, and its TCRdb copy is limited to in-frame clones, with some not included. This sample carries some 43,000 clones, over 85% of them seen once, and the ten largest clones take roughly 1.4%. This sample comprised PBMCs, obtained roughly 51 weeks after intestinal transplant. Source of these receptors: a human patient who received an intestinal transplant, so some T cells may come from the graft donor. CDR3s include the opening cysteine and the closing phenylalanine or tryptophan. Each record gives: V gene, D gene, clone size, J gene, CDR3 protein, CDR3 DNA. D genes are given only for firm matches. Some rows mark clone size as missing; the rest say once, few, many or name a class of expanded clone.

>TRBV27|NA|NA|TRBJ2-2
CASSSPERPNTGELFF
TGTGCCAGCAGTTCCCCCGAGCGGCCGAACACCGGGGAGCTGTTTTTT
>TRBV7-9|NA|NA|TRBJ2-3
CASSLGLRRSGQRDTQYF
TGTGCCAGCAGCTTAGGTCTCCGCAGGTCAGGGCAGAGAGATACGCAGTATTTT
>TRBV29-1|NA|NA|TRBJ2-2
CSAPGATGELFF
TGCAGCGCACCGGGGGCCACCGGGGAGCTGTTTTTT
>TRBV5-1|TRBD2|few|TRBJ2-2
CASAEIAGDGELFF
TGCGCCTCGGCCGAGATAGCGGGAGACGGGGAGCTGTTTTTT
>TRBV6-5|NA|NA|TRBJ2-4
CASRNRGAGNIQYF
TGTGCCAGCAGGAACAGGGGAGCGGGAAACATTCAGTACTTC
>TRBV6-5|TRBD2|NA|TRBJ2-3
CASSYSSGSTDTQYF
TGTGCCAGCAGTTACTCTAGCGGGAGCACAGATACGCAGTATTTT
>TRBV28|NA|NA|TRBJ1-3
CASSLTRKGRFSGNTIYF
TGTGCCAGCAGTCTAACCCGTAAGGGACGGTTCTCTGGAAACACCATATATTTT
>TRBV18|NA|NA|TRBJ1-1
CASSPPLAAARGTEAFF
TGTGCCAGCTCACCCCCCCTTGCGGCAGCCCGAGGCACTGAAGCTTTCTTT
>TRBV19|TRBD2|NA|TRBJ2-1
CASSISGNNEQFF
TGTGCCAGTAGTATAAGCGGGAACAATGAGCAGTTCTTC
>TRBV6-5|TRBD1|NA|TRBJ2-1
CASKLDRGRFEQFF
TGTGCCAGCAAGCTGGACAGGGGGCGCTTCGAGCAGTTCTTC
>TRBV10-2|TRBD1|NA|TRBJ2-7
CASREPGTGYEQYF
TGCGCCAGCAGGGAACCCGGGACAGGGTACGAGCAGTACTTC
>TRBV7-9|TRBD1|NA|TRBJ2-7
CASSLEIGGGYEQYF
TGTGCCAGCAGCTTAGAGATAGGGGGCGGTTACGAGCAGTACTTC
>TRBV27|TRBD1|NA|TRBJ2-7
CASLLTGVPSSYEQYF
TGTGCCAGCTTACTGACAGGGGTACCCTCCTCGTACGAGCAGTACTTC
>TRBV18|NA|once|TRBJ2-3
CASSPQSQTGRTDTQYF
TGTGCCAGCTCACCACAATCTCAGACGGGTCGGACAGATACGCAGTATTTT
>TRBV18|NA|NA|TRBJ2-5
CASSPRQGMEETQYF
TGTGCCAGCTCACCACGCCAGGGTATGGAAGAGACCCAGTACTTC
>TRBV10-3|TRBD2|NA|TRBJ2-7
CAISLTGLAGEQYF
TGTGCCATCAGCCTCACAGGACTAGCCGGCGAGCAGTACTTC
>TRBV5-6|NA|NA|TRBJ2-5
CASSTPETQYF
TGTGCCAGCAGCACACCGGAGACCCAGTACTTC
>TRBV5-5|NA|NA|TRBJ2-1
CASSLVGGPSSYNEQFF
TGTGCCAGCAGCTTGGTGGGCGGGCCAAGCTCCTACAATGAGCAGTTCTTC
>TRBV4-1|TRBD2|NA|TRBJ2-7
CASSSYQAGSDEQYF
TGCGCCAGCAGCAGCTACCAAGCGGGATCGGACGAGCAGTACTTC
>TRBV9|NA|NA|TRBJ1-2
CASSPRQETSGYTF
TGTGCCAGCAGCCCCCGACAAGAAACCTCTGGCTACACCTTC
>TRBV10-2|TRBD2|NA|TRBJ2-1
CASRHTSGRGYEQFF
TGCGCCAGCAGACATACTAGCGGGAGGGGGTATGAGCAGTTCTTC
>TRBV19|TRBD2|NA|TRBJ2-1
CASSPGPGISAGGEPGEQFF
TGTGCCAGTAGTCCCGGCCCGGGGATTTCAGCGGGAGGCGAGCCGGGTGAGCAGTTCTTC
>TRBV18|TRBD1|NA|TRBJ1-3
CASSPLTGSGNTIYF
TGTGCCAGCTCACCACTGACAGGGTCTGGAAACACCATATATTTT
>TRBV5-4|NA|NA|TRBJ1-2
CASSYSGDFYGYTF
TGTGCCAGCAGCTATTCGGGGGATTTCTATGGCTACACCTTC
>TRBV25-1|NA|NA|TRBJ1-1
CASKNRVNTEAFF
TGTGCCAGCAAGAACAGAGTGAACACTGAAGCTTTCTTT
>TRBV4-1|NA|NA|TRBJ2-7
CASSHMGGLYEQYF
TGCGCCAGCAGCCACATGGGGGGGCTCTACGAGCAGTACTTC
>TRBV19|NA|NA|TRBJ2-5
CASSIGTQFAETQYF
TGTGCCAGTAGTATTGGGACCCAATTTGCCGAGACCCAGTACTTC
>TRBV9|NA|NA|TRBJ2-2
CASSRNTGELFF
TGTGCCAGCAGCCGGAACACCGGGGAGCTGTTTTTT
>TRBV14|NA|NA|TRBJ2-3
CASSRDSTDTQYF
TGTGCCAGCAGCCGGGACAGCACAGATACGCAGTATTTT
>TRBV27|TRBD1|once|TRBJ1-2
CASSSIRGSFNGYTF
TGTGCCAGCAGCTCAATCAGGGGGAGTTTCAATGGCTACACCTTC
>TRBV5-4|TRBD2|NA|TRBJ2-2
CASSFDSGAGELFF
TGTGCCAGCAGCTTCGATAGCGGGGCCGGGGAGCTGTTTTTT
>TRBV5-1|TRBD2|NA|TRBJ2-7
CASGPFSGGAYEQYF
TGCGCCAGCGGACCTTTTAGCGGGGGGGCGTACGAGCAGTACTTC
>TRBV19|NA|NA|TRBJ1-1
CASSIGQVTEAFF
TGTGCCAGTAGTATTGGACAAGTCACTGAAGCTTTCTTT
>TRBV27|TRBD1|NA|TRBJ1-1
CASSSTGGWSTEAFF
TGTGCCAGCAGTTCCACAGGGGGATGGAGCACTGAAGCTTTCTTT
>TRBV28|TRBD1|NA|TRBJ1-1
CASKIVGTGPRTEAFF
TGTGCCAGCAAAATCGTAGGGACAGGGCCGAGAACTGAAGCTTTCTTT
>TRBV10-3|NA|NA|TRBJ2-7
CAISAGDHEQYF
TGTGCCATCAGTGCGGGGGACCACGAGCAGTACTTC
>TRBV27|NA|NA|TRBJ2-1
CASSFGIDYNEQFF
TGTGCCAGCAGTTTCGGAATAGACTACAATGAGCAGTTCTTC
>TRBV6-5|TRBD2|NA|TRBJ2-1
CASSYLRTSYNEQFF
TGTGCCAGCAGTTACCTCCGGACTAGTTACAATGAGCAGTTCTTC
>TRBV6-5|NA|NA|TRBJ1-1
CASSYRGGEAFF
TGTGCCAGCAGTTACCGTGGGGGTGAAGCTTTCTTT
>TRBV11-2|TRBD1|NA|TRBJ2-4
CATRQGAGNIQYF
TGTGCCACCAGACAGGGGGCGGGAAACATTCAGTACTTC